This TCR beta chain is from a study of blood T cell repertoires in COVID-19. Study background: The United States, Italy and Spain were the sources of the acute and convalescent COVID-19 samples. PBMCs, B-cell-depleted T cells, or T cells were the source of the cDNA or gDNA that made up the material.

Original handling: Reference gene primer amplification gave estimated nucleated cell counts. This table comes from immunoSEQ multiplex PCR, and its TCRdb copy is limited to in-frame clones, with some not included. Clone size and V and J calls were adopted from that table, with D and trimming inferred from the DNA. The profile shows under 95,000 clones, approximately 82% of them singletons. The germline CDR1 and CDR2 sequences are DFQATT and SNEGSKA (reference sequence). V lost 3 bases, J lost 5 bases, and 19 bases lay in between. This CDR3 spans 15 amino acids. This sequence was found in a woman aged 70-85 years with acute or convalescent COVID-19. The source material was peripheral blood. The J gene is TRBJ2-5, the V gene TRBV20-1, with D tentatively TRBD2 (6 bases). The CDR3 sequence: CSASPTSTASETQYF. CDR3 DNA: TGCAGTGCTAGTCCAACTAGCACCGCGTCGGAGACCCAGTACTTC.